The rows below give T cell receptor beta chains drawn from one sample of a study of regulatory T cells in long-lasting Graves disease. TCRdb called the multiplex PCR reads again in MiXCR, with one record for every CDR3 protein. Of hundreds of thousands of distinct CDR3 sequences listed, about 16% are singletons. This sample also belongs to another study, concerning T cells in Graves' hyperthyroidism and ophthalmopathy.

Material: peripheral blood mononuclear cells (PBMCs), obtained at new diagnosis, from a patient treated with antithyroid drugs. The receptors here all came from a man aged 18 to 29 with Graves disease. Both conserved end residues are part of each CDR3. D genes are given only for firm matches. Size tells how often a clone was seen (once, few, many) or the class of an expanded clone, and some rows leave it out.

J gene: TRBJ2-5; CDR3 length: 15; D gene: TRBD1; V gene: TRBV29-1; clone size: few; CDR3 protein: CSVEREDRVRETQYF; CDR3 DNA: TGCAGCGTTGAACGTGAGGACAGGGTGAGAGAGACCCAGTACTTC
J gene: TRBJ1-3; CDR3 length: 16; D gene: TRBD1; V gene: TRBV11-2; clone size: few; CDR3 protein: CASSRQGPRSGNTIYF; CDR3 DNA: TGTGCCAGCAGCCGACAGGGACCCCGCTCTGGAAACACCATATATTTT
J gene: TRBJ2-3; CDR3 length: 15; D gene: -; V gene: TRBV20-1; clone size: few; CDR3 protein: CSARVKRARGDTQYF; CDR3 DNA: TGCAGTGCTAGAGTCAAGCGGGCCAGGGGGGATACGCAGTATTTT
J gene: TRBJ2-2; CDR3 length: 14; D gene: TRBD2; V gene: TRBV20-1; clone size: many; CDR3 protein: CSARVLADTGELFF; CDR3 DNA: TGCAGTGCTAGGGTACTAGCGGACACCGGGGAGCTGTTTTTT
J gene: TRBJ2-3; CDR3 length: 12; D gene: -; V gene: TRBV11-2; clone size: many; CDR3 protein: CASGTRGDTQYF; CDR3 DNA: TGTGCCAGCGGCACAAGGGGGGATACGCAGTATTTT
J gene: TRBJ2-3; CDR3 length: 12; D gene: -; V gene: TRBV7-9; clone size: -; CDR3 protein: CANSLWLDTQYF; CDR3 DNA: TGTGCCAACAGCTTATGGCTAGATACGCAGTATTTT
J gene: TRBJ1-6; CDR3 length: 14; D gene: TRBD1; V gene: TRBV20-1; clone size: -; CDR3 protein: CSARETGVKSPLHF; CDR3 DNA: TGCAGTGCTAGAGAAACAGGGGTAAAATCACCCCTCCACTTT
J gene: TRBJ2-3; CDR3 length: 16; D gene: -; V gene: TRBV4-2; clone size: -; CDR3 protein: CASSQPLDDPTDTQYF; CDR3 DNA: TGTGCCAGCAGCCAACCTTTGGACGACCCCACAGATACGCAGTATTTT
J gene: TRBJ2-3; CDR3 length: 20; D gene: TRBD2; V gene: TRBV18; clone size: -; CDR3 protein: CASSPNRTERGSSSTDTQYF; CDR3 DNA: TGTGCCAGCTCACCGAACCGGACGGAGCGGGGGAGTTCTAGCACAGATACGCAGTATTTT
J gene: TRBJ1-5; CDR3 length: 17; D gene: TRBD1; V gene: TRBV10-3; clone size: many; CDR3 protein: CAISESAGGGGNQPQHF; CDR3 DNA: TGTGCCATCAGTGAGTCGGCAGGGGGAGGGGGCAATCAGCCCCAGCATTTT
J gene: TRBJ2-3; CDR3 length: 17; D gene: TRBD1; V gene: TRBV20-1; clone size: many; CDR3 protein: CSARIRLTGVGTDTQYF; CDR3 DNA: TGCAGTGCCCGAATCCGGCTGACAGGGGTGGGCACAGATACGCAGTATTTT
J gene: TRBJ2-5; CDR3 length: 14; D gene: TRBD1; V gene: TRBV27; clone size: -; CDR3 protein: CASSLGDSGETQYF; CDR3 DNA: TGTGCCAGCAGTTTGGGGGACAGCGGAGAGACCCAGTACTTC
J gene: TRBJ1-6; CDR3 length: 14; D gene: -; V gene: TRBV20-1; clone size: few; CDR3 protein: CSARGGADNSPLHF; CDR3 DNA: TGCAGTGCTAGAGGGGGGGCAGATAATTCACCCCTCCACTTT
J gene: TRBJ2-7; CDR3 length: 14; D gene: TRBD1; V gene: TRBV5-1; clone size: many; CDR3 protein: CASSPWTGPYEQYF; CDR3 DNA: TGCGCCAGCAGCCCGTGGACAGGGCCCTACGAGCAGTACTTC
J gene: TRBJ1-2; CDR3 length: 16; D gene: -; V gene: TRBV7-8; clone size: few; CDR3 protein: CASSLVPDSTNYGYTF; CDR3 DNA: TGTGCCAGCAGCTTAGTTCCCGACAGCACTAACTATGGCTACACCTTC
J gene: TRBJ2-7; CDR3 length: 14; D gene: -; V gene: TRBV28; clone size: many; CDR3 protein: CASSWTGDGYEQYF; CDR3 DNA: TGTGCCAGCAGCTGGACGGGAGATGGCTACGAGCAGTACTTC
J gene: TRBJ1-4; CDR3 length: 13; D gene: -; V gene: TRBV27; clone size: many; CDR3 protein: CASSPAGRGREFF; CDR3 DNA: TGTGCCAGCAGCCCAGCCGGCCGGGGACGGGAGTTTTTT
J gene: TRBJ2-6; CDR3 length: 14; D gene: -; V gene: TRBV14; clone size: few; CDR3 protein: CASSQGLGANVLTF; CDR3 DNA: TGTGCCAGCAGCCAAGGCCTGGGGGCCAACGTCCTGACTTTC
J gene: TRBJ2-7; CDR3 length: 12; D gene: -; V gene: TRBV7-9; clone size: many; CDR3 protein: CASSRFTDEQYF; CDR3 DNA: TGTGCCAGCAGCCGATTCACGGACGAGCAGTACTTC
J gene: TRBJ2-6; CDR3 length: 15; D gene: -; V gene: TRBV2; clone size: many; CDR3 protein: CASRVDNSGANVLTF; CDR3 DNA: TGTGCCAGCAGAGTGGACAACTCTGGGGCCAACGTCCTGACTTTC
J gene: TRBJ1-2; CDR3 length: 14; D gene: -; V gene: TRBV3-1; clone size: -; CDR3 protein: CASTTRANNYGYTF; CDR3 DNA: TGTGCCAGCACCACGAGGGCTAACAACTATGGCTACACCTTC
J gene: TRBJ1-5; CDR3 length: 14; D gene: TRBD1; V gene: TRBV12-3/TRBV12-4; clone size: few; CDR3 protein: CASRGTGLVQPQHF; CDR3 DNA: TGTGCCAGCAGGGGGACAGGGTTGGTTCAGCCCCAGCATTTT
J gene: TRBJ2-1; CDR3 length: 13; D gene: TRBD2; V gene: TRBV20-1; clone size: -; CDR3 protein: CSAAGVVSNEQFF; CDR3 DNA: TGCAGTGCTGCGGGAGTAGTTAGCAATGAGCAGTTCTTC
J gene: TRBJ1-3; CDR3 length: 15; D gene: -; V gene: TRBV7-9; clone size: -; CDR3 protein: CASSNLRPSGNTIYF; CDR3 DNA: TGTGCCAGCAGCAACCTACGGCCCTCTGGAAACACCATATATTTT
J gene: TRBJ2-7; CDR3 length: 14; D gene: -; V gene: TRBV27; clone size: many; CDR3 protein: CASRLGTSIYEQYF; CDR3 DNA: TGTGCCAGCAGACTCGGGACTTCTATCTACGAGCAGTACTTC
J gene: TRBJ2-2; CDR3 length: 12; D gene: -; V gene: TRBV12-5; clone size: many; CDR3 protein: CASAQNTGELFF; CDR3 DNA: TGTGCTAGTGCCCAGAACACCGGGGAGCTGTTTTTT
J gene: TRBJ2-1; CDR3 length: 12; D gene: -; V gene: TRBV20-1; clone size: -; CDR3 protein: CASPGDGYEQFF; CDR3 DNA: TGCGCTTCTCCCGGGGACGGGTACGAGCAGTTCTTC
J gene: TRBJ2-2; CDR3 length: 13; D gene: -; V gene: TRBV30; clone size: few; CDR3 protein: CASGGEMTGELFF; CDR3 DNA: TGTGCCTCCGGCGGTGAGATGACCGGGGAGCTGTTTTTT
J gene: TRBJ1-3; CDR3 length: 17; D gene: -; V gene: TRBV5-1; clone size: -; CDR3 protein: CASRPSLSGDSGNTIYF; CDR3 DNA: TGCGCCAGCAGGCCGAGCCTGAGCGGCGACTCTGGAAACACCATATATTTT
J gene: TRBJ1-3; CDR3 length: 15; D gene: TRBD1; V gene: TRBV28; clone size: many; CDR3 protein: CASSPQGARGNTIYF; CDR3 DNA: TGTGCCAGCAGTCCTCAGGGGGCGCGGGGAAACACCATATATTTT
J gene: TRBJ1-3; CDR3 length: 12; D gene: -; V gene: TRBV9; clone size: -; CDR3 protein: CASSTPRDTIYF; CDR3 DNA: TGTGCCAGCAGCACCCCGAGAGACACCATATATTTT
J gene: TRBJ2-7; CDR3 length: 16; D gene: TRBD1; V gene: TRBV9; clone size: -; CDR3 protein: CASSVGTGQGANEQYF; CDR3 DNA: TGTGCCAGCAGCGTCGGCACCGGACAGGGGGCAAACGAGCAGTACTTC
J gene: TRBJ2-7; CDR3 length: 14; D gene: TRBD2; V gene: TRBV20-1; clone size: -; CDR3 protein: CSASDPSGNDEQYF; CDR3 DNA: TGCAGTGCTAGTGATCCTAGCGGGAACGACGAGCAGTACTTC
J gene: TRBJ2-7; CDR3 length: 15; D gene: TRBD1; V gene: TRBV4-1; clone size: -; CDR3 protein: CASSQVNRGLNEQYF; CDR3 DNA: TGCGCCAGCAGCCAAGTAAACAGGGGGCTGAACGAGCAGTACTTC
J gene: TRBJ1-2; CDR3 length: 12; D gene: -; V gene: TRBV20-1; clone size: few; CDR3 protein: CSAMKGEYGYTF; CDR3 DNA: TGCAGTGCTATGAAGGGGGAGTATGGCTACACCTTC
J gene: TRBJ1-5; CDR3 length: 14; D gene: TRBD1; V gene: TRBV15; clone size: -; CDR3 protein: CATSRDRGREPQHF; CDR3 DNA: TGTGCCACCAGCAGAGACAGGGGGAGAGAGCCCCAGCATTTT
J gene: TRBJ1-1; CDR3 length: 13; D gene: -; V gene: TRBV27; clone size: once; CDR3 protein: CASSNFMNTEAFF; CDR3 DNA: TGTGCCAGCAGCAACTTCATGAACACTGAAGCTTTCTTT
J gene: TRBJ2-5; CDR3 length: 15; D gene: -; V gene: TRBV18; clone size: few; CDR3 protein: CASSPYGTAQETQYF; CDR3 DNA: TGTGCCAGCTCACCATACGGGACGGCACAAGAGACCCAGTACTTC
J gene: TRBJ2-1; CDR3 length: 14; D gene: TRBD2; V gene: TRBV6-1; clone size: few; CDR3 protein: CASSPRGRYNEQFF; CDR3 DNA: TGTGCCAGCAGTCCTCGCGGGAGGTACAATGAGCAGTTCTTC
J gene: TRBJ2-3; CDR3 length: 15; D gene: -; V gene: TRBV6-5; clone size: -; CDR3 protein: CASSYNGGSTDTQYF; CDR3 DNA: TGTGCCAGCAGTTACAACGGCGGGAGCACAGATACGCAGTATTTT
J gene: TRBJ2-3; CDR3 length: 13; D gene: -; V gene: TRBV2; clone size: many; CDR3 protein: CASSAEGTDTQYF; CDR3 DNA: TGTGCCAGCTCAGCGGAGGGCACAGATACGCAGTATTTT
J gene: TRBJ2-1; CDR3 length: 14; D gene: -; V gene: TRBV27; clone size: once; CDR3 protein: CASSAYISYNEQSF; CDR3 DNA: TGTGCCAGCAGTGCTTACATCTCCTACAATGAGCAGTCCTTC
J gene: TRBJ1-2; CDR3 length: 12; D gene: TRBD1; V gene: TRBV28; clone size: many; CDR3 protein: CASRTGDYGYTF; CDR3 DNA: TGTGCCAGCAGGACAGGGGACTATGGCTACACCTTC
J gene: TRBJ2-7; CDR3 length: 16; D gene: TRBD1; V gene: TRBV11-2; clone size: many; CDR3 protein: CASSGSRGQEFYEQYF; CDR3 DNA: TGTGCCAGCAGCGGATCGCGGGGACAGGAATTTTACGAGCAGTACTTC
J gene: TRBJ2-7; CDR3 length: 16; D gene: TRBD2; V gene: TRBV5-1; clone size: many; CDR3 protein: CASGPYTGPSGYEQYF; CDR3 DNA: TGCGCCAGTGGGCCGTACACCGGGCCTAGCGGCTACGAGCAGTACTTC
J gene: TRBJ2-1; CDR3 length: 16; D gene: -; V gene: TRBV7-9; clone size: many; CDR3 protein: CASSYSGTSSYNEQFF; CDR3 DNA: TGTGCCAGCAGCTACTCCGGGACTTCCTCCTACAATGAGCAGTTCTTC
J gene: TRBJ2-5; CDR3 length: 12; D gene: -; V gene: TRBV10-3; clone size: -; CDR3 protein: CAIRAEGETQYF; CDR3 DNA: TGTGCCATCAGAGCCGAGGGGGAGACCCAGTACTTC